One and the same sample provided the 28 T cell receptor beta chains below, sequenced in a study of early T cells in non-severe SARS-CoV-2 infection. TCRdb processed the 5' RACE reads anew with MiXCR; each CDR3 protein has one entry. The table has 97,000 or so distinct CDR3 sequences, approximately 9.9% seen once. The sample here was whole blood, taken at baseline. These receptors were obtained from an adult who was a healthcare worker with PCR-confirmed SARS-CoV-2 infection or an uninfected control (not recorded which).

The chain combines TRBV29-1 with TRBJ2-5; D may be TRBD2 (6 bases). Germline values: CDR1 SQVTM, CDR2 ANQGSEA. The CDR3 has 15 amino acids. Trimming stripped 6 bases from V and 2 bases from J, with 19 bases between. The CDR3 protein is CSVHLASGTQETQYF. The CDR3 nucleotides read TGCAGCGTGCACCTAGCGTCGGGCACTCAAGAGACCCAGTACTTC.

This clonotype has only a few counts. J is TRBJ2-2 and V is TRBV5-1, with 9 bases lining up with TRBD1. Germline values: CDR1 SGHRS, CDR2 YFSETQ. The CDR3 consists of 17 residues. Losses at the gene ends were 5 bases for V and 0 bases for J; bases not matched to a gene: 8. CDR3 sequence reads: CASRPDRGRSNTGELFF. CDR3 DNA: TGCGCCAGCAGACCGGACAGGGGAAGATCGAACACCGGGGAGCTGTTTTTT.

The rearrangement joins TRBV2 to TRBJ2-2; no reliable D call. Germline V gives CDR1 SNHLY, CDR2 FYNNEI. Trimming pared 8 bases from V and 5 bases from J, leaving 12 bases between. This CDR3 has 13 residues. The CDR3 DNA reads as TGTGCCAGCGGGTCAGGTGATACCGGGGAGCTGTTTTTT. This encodes CASGSGDTGELFF.

This clonotype was picked up many times. CDR3 bases: TGTGCCATCAGTGGGACTAGCGGGGACGAGCAGTTCTTC. This translates into CAISGTSGDEQFF. V is TRBV10-3 and J is TRBJ2-1; TRBD2 matches 12 bases. CDR1 and CDR2 (germline): ENHRY, SYGVKD. V was pared by 4 bases and J by 10 bases, with 2 bases of the junction left unmatched. CDR3 length: 13 amino acids.

This clonotype has ten or more counts. This rearrangement joins TRBV7-2 to TRBJ2-2, with 9 positions matching TRBD1. Germline V gene lookup returns CDR1 SGHTA and CDR2 FQGNSA. This CDR3 contains 16 residues. The ends lost 6 bases at V and 6 bases at J; junction bases unmatched: 11. Here the CDR3 DNA reads TGTGCCAGCAGTCTAACAGGGGGCATAAGGGCCGGGGAGCTGTTTTTT. This codes for CASSLTGGIRAGELFF.

This clonotype was observed a few times. This chain uses TRBV19 with TRBJ2-2, with a possible D match to TRBD1 (6 bases). The CDR3 sequence is 14 residues long. With 9 bases removed from V and 0 bases from J, the gap between germline ends came to 11 bases. Germline assignment: CDR1 LNHDA and CDR2 SQIVND (reference sequence). The CDR3 DNA follows: TGTGCCAGCACCGGGACACCGAACACCGGGGAGCTGTTTTTT. This gives the protein CASTGTPNTGELFF.

This clonotype appeared a few times. J is TRBJ2-7 and V is TRBV12-3 or TRBV12-4, with a weak D call TRBD2 (6 bases). V was clipped by 6 bases and J by 3 bases, with 15 bases between them. CDR3 length: 14 amino acids. CDR3 coding DNA: TGTGCCAGCAGCGGCGGACTAAAAATCTACGAGCAGTACTTC. Protein sequence: CASSGGLKIYEQYF.

This clonotype was picked up a small number of times. The J gene is TRBJ2-7, the V gene TRBV10-3; D remains ambiguous. With 3 bases removed from V and 3 bases from J, the gap between germline ends came to 3 bases. CDR1 and CDR2 (germline): ENHRY, SYGVKD. The CDR3 consists of 11 residues. CDR3 nucleotides: TGTGCCATCAGTGACAACTACGAGCAGTACTTC. Translation: CAISDNYEQYF.

This clonotype was found many times. This rearrangement joins TRBV2 to TRBJ2-2, with D perhaps matching TRBD2 (5 bases). Trimming cost V 9 bases and J 4 bases, with 15 bases left between them. The CDR3 is 14 amino acids. The germline gives CDR1 SNHLY, CDR2 FYNNEI. In DNA, the CDR3 is TGTGCCAGTACTCTGGAGGCGGGCACCGGGGAGCTGTTTTTT. Translating gives CASTLEAGTGELFF.

This clonotype was recorded many times. V and J are TRBV7-9 and TRBJ2-2, with 8 bases aligning to TRBD2. The CDR3 runs to 16 residues. CDR1 is SEHNR, CDR2 FQNEAQ, per germline (reference sequence). The V and J ends lost 6 bases and 5 bases, in that order; junction bases with no gene match: 11. The CDR3 region has the DNA TGTGCCAGCAGTAAGGGTCTAGCGGGTCCTACCGGGGAGCTGTTTTTT. This translates into CASSKGLAGPTGELFF.

In its sample, this clonotype was seen a few times. The gene calls are TRBV21-1 and TRBJ2-1; TRBD2 reflects the table's D call only, with no check against the DNA. TRBV21-1 is a pseudogene. CDR3 length: 19 amino acids. The DNA of the CDR3 is TGTGCCAGCAGCAAAGCTTCGGGCCATACTAGCGGGAGGGGCAATGAGCAGTTCTTC. Amino acid sequence: CASSKASGHTSGRGNEQFF.

This chain uses TRBV15 with TRBJ2-3, with D possibly called TRBD1 or TRBD2 (5 bases each). CDR1 and CDR2 (germline): LNHNV, YYDKDF (reference sequence). V was trimmed by 3 bases and J by 0 bases, leaving 7 bases between them. CDR3 size: 14 residues. CDR3 sequence: CATSRGDSTDTQYF. The CDR3 region has the DNA TGTGCCACCAGCAGGGGGGACAGCACAGATACGCAGTATTTT.

This clonotype turned up a few times. The chain uses TRBV3-1 and TRBJ2-2; D call uncertain. The germline V gene encodes CDR1 LGHDT and CDR2 YNNKEL (reference sequence). V was clipped by 0 bases and J by 4 bases, with 12 bases between them. The CDR3 spans 16 residues. The DNA for the CDR3 is TGTGCCAGCAGCCAAGATTTAGCATTGCCCACCGGGGAGCTGTTTTTT. Translating it yields CASSQDLALPTGELFF.

This clonotype was found a few times. The rearrangement joins TRBV30 to TRBJ1-6, with D uncertain. The CDR3 has 15 amino acids. V gave up 4 bases and J gave up 7 bases, with 17 bases separating them. Germline lookup yields CDR1 GTSNPN and CDR2 SVGIG (reference sequence). The DNA for the CDR3 is TGTGCCTGGACTTCTTCGGGGTCGGGAAATTCACCCCTCCACTTT. Residues: CAWTSSGSGNSPLHF. Complete variable domain (other parts from reference TRBV30 and TRBJ1-6): SQTIHQWPATLVQPVGSPLSLECTVEGTSNPNLYWYRQAAGRGLQLLFYSVGIGQISSEVPQNLSASRPQDRQFILSSKKLLLSDSGFYLCAWTSSGSGNSPLHFGNGTRLTVT.

This clonotype was seen a few times. CDR3 residues: CASRPLGSGEAFF. For the CDR3, the DNA is TGTGCCAGCAGGCCGCTCGGAAGTGGTGAAGCTTTCTTT. The chain couples TRBV2 to TRBJ1-1; D unclear. CDR3 length: 13 amino acids. In germline, CDR1 is SNHLY, CDR2 FYNNEI. The germline V and J ends were trimmed by 6 bases and 7 bases, with 15 bases remaining between them. The variable domain in full, with the rest retrieved from reference TRBV2 and TRBJ1-1, is EPEVTQTPSHQVTQMGQEVILRCVPISNHLYFYWYRQILGQKVEFLVSFYNNEISEKSEIFDDQFSVERPDGSNFTLKIRSTKLEDSAMYFCASRPLGSGEAFFGQGTRLTVV.

This clonotype has a handful of counts. This chain uses TRBV11-2 with TRBJ1-2; 7 nucleotides align to TRBD1. The CDR3 has 13 residues. V shed 5 bases, J shed 4 bases, and the junction held 4 bases outside the gene matches. CDR1 and CDR2 from the germline V gene are SGHAT and FQNNGV. The DNA of the CDR3 is TGTGCCAGCAGCCCAGCAGGGGGCTATGGCTACACCTTC. It encodes CASSPAGGYGYTF.

The gene calls are TRBV10-3 and TRBJ2-5; D is unclear. Between the trimmed V and J ends, which lost 8 bases and 4 bases, there was a span of 17 bases. In germline, CDR1 is ENHRY, CDR2 SYGVKD. This CDR3 contains 14 residues. The CDR3 loop reads CAIARQQSPETQYF. For the CDR3, the DNA is TGTGCCATCGCTCGACAACAGTCCCCAGAGACCCAGTACTTC.

The chain recombines TRBV12-3 or TRBV12-4 with TRBJ2-5, with D perhaps matching TRBD2 (6 bases). Between the trimmed V and J ends, which lost 3 bases and 3 bases, there was a span of 8 bases. The CDR3 runs 13 residues. In nucleotides, the CDR3 is TGTGCCAGCAGTTTCCGGAGGGAAGAGACCCAGTACTTC. It encodes CASSFRREETQYF.

This clonotype showed up many times. The J gene is TRBJ2-1, the V gene TRBV6-2 or TRBV6-3, with 9 bases aligning to TRBD2. The V and J ends lost 4 bases and 8 bases, in that order; junction bases with no gene match: 15. Looked up from germline, CDR1 is MNHEY and CDR2 is SVGEGT. The CDR3 loop spans 17 amino acids. For the CDR3, the DNA is TGTGCCAGCAGTTCCCCTGCCTTAAAGCGGGAGGATCATGAGCAGTTCTTC. Translated, it gives CASSSPALKREDHEQFF.

This clonotype has at least ten counts. The CDR3 nucleotides are TGTGCCAGCAGTGATCGGAACACCGGGGAGCTGTTTTTT. Its protein is CASSDRNTGELFF. This chain links TRBV6-4 with TRBJ2-2; D not resolved. Trimming stripped 3 bases from V and 1 base from J, with 3 bases between. Germline CDR1 is MRHNA and CDR2 is SNTAGT. The CDR3 has 13 amino acids.

The rearrangement joins TRBV3-1 to TRBJ2-1; no firm D call. V gave up 1 base and J gave up 12 bases, with 10 bases separating them. This CDR3 region has 12 residues. Germline values: CDR1 LGHDT, CDR2 YNNKEL (reference sequence). The CDR3 is CASSQGVWVQFF. The CDR3 nucleotides are TGTGCCAGCAGCCAAGGGGTCTGGGTGCAGTTCTTC.

The chain is built from TRBV7-2 and TRBJ2-7, with 8 bases that match TRBD2. Trimming at V came to 2 bases and at J to 5 bases, leaving 8 bases not matched to a gene. The CDR3 contains 15 residues. CDR1 and CDR2 (germline): SGHTA, FQGNSA. CDR3 DNA sequence: TGTGCCAGCAGCTTAAGCGGGAGAGCGCCCCACGAGCAGTACTTC. Translation gives CASSLSGRAPHEQYF.

This clonotype was seen a few times. The chain links TRBV7-9 to TRBJ2-5; 9 bases align to TRBD2. Germline V gene sequence: CDR1 SEHNR, CDR2 FQNEAQ (reference sequence). The V and J ends lost 4 bases and 2 bases, in that order; junction bases with no gene match: 8. This CDR3 has 16 amino acids. CDR3 bases: TGTGCCAGCAGCTCAAACTTAGCGGGGGAACAAGAGACCCAGTACTTC. Translating gives CASSSNLAGEQETQYF.

The DNA of the CDR3 is TGTGCCAGCAGCGTAGCCGCACGGGGTGGGTACAATGAGCAGTTCTTC. The encoded protein is CASSVAARGGYNEQFF. The chain couples TRBV9 to TRBJ2-1; D is possibly TRBD2 (5 bases). Germline V gene lookup returns CDR1 SGDLS and CDR2 YYNGEE. Trimming shortened V by 0 bases and J by 4 bases, and 14 bases separated the two germline ends. The CDR3 spans 16 residues.

This clonotype was seen a handful of times. At one end, the junction sequence differs from germline, possibly due to a read error. The chain links TRBV20-1 to TRBJ2-7; a possible D gene is TRBD2 (6 bases). The CDR3 extends over 12 amino acids. Germline V gene lookup returns CDR1 DFQATT and CDR2 SNEGSKA (reference sequence). CDR3 residues: CAGSSDGYEQYF. The DNA of the CDR3 is TGTGCGGGGTCCAGCGACGGGTACGAGCAGTACTTC.

In regard to this clonotype: With a much larger clone just one base away, this may be a read error. The conserved closing phenylalanine or tryptophan is absent in this CDR3, likely reflecting a read error. V is TRBV7-2 and J is TRBJ2-7, with TRBD1 matching over 10 bases. V gave up 2 bases and J gave up 2 bases; unmatched junction bases: 6. The CDR3 spans 16 residues. The V gene's germline CDR1 is SGHTA and CDR2 FQGNSA. CDR3 amino acids: CASSLFFGQGAYEQYL. The CDR3, as DNA: TGTGCCAGCAGCTTATTCTTCGGACAGGGGGCCTACGAGCAGTACCTC.

This clonotype was observed at least ten times. This chain connects TRBV11-2 to TRBJ1-4, with a possible D match to TRBD1 (5 bases). Germline CDR1 is SGHAT and CDR2 is FQNNGV. The CDR3 spans 14 residues. V was trimmed by 6 bases and J by 4 bases, leaving 12 bases between them. The CDR3 DNA sequence: TGTGCCAGCAGTCGACAGAGACTTAATGAAAAACTGTTTTTT. Its translation: CASSRQRLNEKLFF.

This clonotype occurred a few times. V and J are TRBV29-1 and TRBJ2-3; D perhaps matches TRBD1 (6 bases). The CDR3 contains 12 residues. Between the trimmed V and J ends, which lost 4 bases and 5 bases, there was a span of 10 bases. Germline V CDR1 and CDR2: SQVTM, ANQGSEA. As DNA, the CDR3 is TGCAGCGTTGGAGGGGGAAGAGATACGCAGTATTTT. Encoded protein: CSVGGGRDTQYF.